A single T cell receptor beta chain is shown here with its context. The sample comes from a study of shared clonotypes between healthy human individuals. The CDR3 is 15 residues long. Execution of the assay was at deep level. The DNA input per sorted-subset replicate PCR was about 180 ng, corresponding to some 27,000 T cell genomes. Some clones are missing from TCRdb's copy, which holds only in-frame ones; the method was immunoSEQ multiplex PCR. The top ten hold 0.39% of the sample, which has approximately 2.1 million clones, approximately 93% seen once. The source material was naive CD4+ T cells from PBMCs. Subset indicated: CD45RA+ positively selected. This rearrangement joins TRBV1 to TRBJ2-2; no DNA check was done on the table's D call, TRBD2. TRBV1 is a pseudogene. The sequence derives from a man aged 18 to 29 in good health. Some clones in this sample may be carry-over from other donors' samples. The CDR3 DNA is TGCACCAGCAGCCTATTAACGGGTCACACCGGGGAGCTGTTTTTT. It codes for CTSSLLTGHTGELFF.